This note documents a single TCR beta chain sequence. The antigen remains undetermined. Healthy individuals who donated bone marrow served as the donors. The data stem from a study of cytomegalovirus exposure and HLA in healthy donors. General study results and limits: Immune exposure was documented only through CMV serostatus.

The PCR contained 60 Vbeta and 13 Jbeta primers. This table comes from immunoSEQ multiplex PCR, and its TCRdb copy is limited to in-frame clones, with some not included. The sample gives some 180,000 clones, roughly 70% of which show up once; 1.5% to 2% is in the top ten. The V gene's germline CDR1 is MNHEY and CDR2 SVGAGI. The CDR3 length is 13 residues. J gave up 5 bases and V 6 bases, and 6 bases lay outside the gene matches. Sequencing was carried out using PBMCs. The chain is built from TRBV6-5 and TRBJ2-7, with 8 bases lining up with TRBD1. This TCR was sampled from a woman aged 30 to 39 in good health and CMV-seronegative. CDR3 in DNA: TGTGCCAGCAGGAGGACAGGGAGCAACGAGCAGTACTTC. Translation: CASRRTGSNEQYF.